This TCR beta chain comes out of a study of early stage breast cancer tumors. Each sample had two DNA replicates, approximately 0.52 ug blood or roughly 1.5 ug tissue. TCRdb keeps only in-frame clones here, not all; method: immunoSEQ multiplex PCR. The sample has 45,000 to 65,000 clones, just under 80% seen once; the top ten hold just under 3.5%. The CDR3 is 14 residues long. Trimming shortened V by 7 bases and J by 1 base, and 11 bases separated the two germline ends. Germline CDR1 and CDR2: WSHSY and SAAADI. V and J are TRBV10-2 and TRBJ1-3; D is undetermined. The receptor was isolated from a person aged 35 to 50 with breast cancer. Sequenced input: blood. CDR3 residues: CASTSRGSGNTIYF. The CDR3 coding sequence is TGCGCCAGCACCAGTCGGGGTTCTGGAAACACCATATATTTT.